This TCR beta chain was observed in a study of T-cell reconstitution after alpha-beta-depleted transplantation in children. This clonotype was seen only a few times. The V gene lost 0 bases and the J gene lost 6 bases, with 7 bases spanning the gap. Looked up from germline, CDR1 is LGHNA and CDR2 is YSLEER. The CDR3 consists of 13 residues. Unique molecular identifiers featured in how the TCRbeta library was prepared. TCRdb recomputed calls from the PCR reads with MiXCR, one row per CDR3 protein. Found here are a few hundred thousand distinct CDR3 sequences, 10% to 15% of them singletons; the top ten hold 2.2%.

This sequence originates from a male patient aged 10-17 years who had a stem cell transplant for acute myeloid leukemia, so the T cells may come from the graft donor. This material consisted of PBMCs, mostly from graft donor cells, taken 360 days after TCRalphabeta/CD19-depleted stem cell transplant. The chain couples TRBV4-3 to TRBJ2-3; D call uncertain. This CDR3 reads CASSQDGWDTQYF. The DNA for the CDR3 is TGCGCCAGCAGCCAAGATGGGTGGGATACGCAGTATTTT.